Given below is one T cell receptor (beta chain) in context. Its specificity is unknown. Germline V gene lookup returns CDR1 GTSNPN and CDR2 SVGIG (reference sequence). Trimming shortened V by 4 bases and J by 6 bases, and 10 bases separated the two germline ends. The length of the CDR3 is 12 residues. This sample is part of a study of memory CD4+ T cells and cytomegalovirus serostatus. The sort gate was single viable CD3+CD4+CD8-CD45RO+ cells for memory CD4+ T cells. General observations from the study: Median bootstrapped AUC for CMV status was approximately 0.94 originally, around 0.91 US-trained.

Authors' methods: Out-of-frame sequences were removed, leaving roughly 2,200,000 distinct TCRbeta sequences. Libraries were prepared by immunoSEQ multiplex PCR; TCRdb keeps only in-frame clonotypes and omits some of them. From that table come the V and J calls and clone size; the DNA was used to work out D and trimming. The sample holds approximately 50,000 clones, about 70% seen once. The clonotype comes from an adult in good health and CMV-seropositive. The chain combines TRBV30 with TRBJ2-1; D gene ambiguous. The sample taken for sequencing was memory CD4+ T cells from blood. This chain's CDR3 is CAWTGLVNEQFF. For the CDR3, the DNA is TGTGCCTGGACCGGTCTAGTCAATGAGCAGTTCTTC.